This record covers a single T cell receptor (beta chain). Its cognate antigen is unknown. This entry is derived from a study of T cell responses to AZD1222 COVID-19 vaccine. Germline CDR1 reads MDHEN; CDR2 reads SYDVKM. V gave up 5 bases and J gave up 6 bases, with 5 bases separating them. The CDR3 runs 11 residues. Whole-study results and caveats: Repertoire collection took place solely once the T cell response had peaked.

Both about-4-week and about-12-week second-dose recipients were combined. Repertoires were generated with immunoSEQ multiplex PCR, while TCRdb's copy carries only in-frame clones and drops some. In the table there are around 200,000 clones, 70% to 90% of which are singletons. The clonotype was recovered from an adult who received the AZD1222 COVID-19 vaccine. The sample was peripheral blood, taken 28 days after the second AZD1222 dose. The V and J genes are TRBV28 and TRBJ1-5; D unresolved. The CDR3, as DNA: TGTGCCAGCAGTGCGTCTCAGCCCCAGCATTTT. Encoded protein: CASSASQPQHF.